These T cell receptor beta chains were read from a single sample in a study of T-cell reconstitution after alpha-beta-depleted transplantation in children. TCRdb passed the PCR reads through MiXCR, listing each CDR3 protein once. The sample includes approximately 1,000,000 distinct CDR3 sequences, under 30% of them seen just once. Sequences were derived from PBMCs, mostly from graft donor cells, sampled 360 days after TCRalphabeta/CD19-depleted stem cell transplant. These receptors all stem from a boy younger than two who had a stem cell transplant for SCID, so the T cells may come from the graft donor. The CDR3 runs from the conserved cysteine through the conserved F or W. A D gene is named only where the DNA matches it firmly. Size values are once, few and many counts, or a class for expanded clones, and some rows have none.

v_gene	abundance	d_gene	j_gene	CDR3nt	CDR3aa
TRBV3-1	.	.	TRBJ2-7	TGTGCCAGCAGCCAAGACGAACCGACAGGTTCATACGAGCAGTACTTC	CASSQDEPTGSYEQYF
TRBV20-1	.	.	TRBJ1-1	TGCAGTGCTAGAGGAAAGGTGAGGGGGATGGGCACTGAAGCTTTCTTT	CSARGKVRGMGTEAFF
TRBV2	.	.	TRBJ2-7	TGTGCCAGCAGTGAAGGGGACCCTGGCTCCTACGAGCAGTACTTC	CASSEGDPGSYEQYF
TRBV7-8	.	.	TRBJ1-5	TGTGCCAGCAGCCGTTGGGAGGGGCAGCCCCAGCATTTT	CASSRWEGQPQHF
TRBV20-1	.	.	TRBJ1-1	TGCAGTGCTAGACCGTCGGGACGTTTGAACACTGAAGCTTTCTTT	CSARPSGRLNTEAFF
TRBV6-1	.	TRBD1	TRBJ1-2	TGTGCCAGCAGTCGCGGGGACAGGGGGCCTCTCTATGGCTACACCTTC	CASSRGDRGPLYGYTF
TRBV6-2/TRBV6-3	few	.	TRBJ2-2	TGTGCCAGCAAAGGGGTGACCCCCGGCACCGGGGAGCTGTTTTTT	CASKGVTPGTGELFF
TRBV6-4	.	TRBD1	TRBJ2-3	TGTGCCAGCAGTGACCGGGACAGGGATACGCAGTATTTT	CASSDRDRDTQYF
TRBV4-2	.	.	TRBJ2-5	TGTGCCAGCAGTGTTACTAGCTGGTCTTACCAAGAGACCCAGTACTTC	CASSVTSWSYQETQYF
TRBV13	few	TRBD1	TRBJ1-1	TGTGCCAGCAGCTTAGGGACAGGGGGCCGACCCAACACTGAAGCTTTCTTT	CASSLGTGGRPNTEAFF
TRBV15	few	TRBD2	TRBJ2-1	TGTGCCACCAGCAGATTCCTAGCGGGGGGCCCCGGCTCCTACAATGAGCAGTTCTTC	CATSRFLAGGPGSYNEQFF
TRBV2	few	TRBD2	TRBJ2-3	TGTGCCAGCCTTCGGAGGCGGGGGGGCACAGATACGCAGTATTTT	CASLRRRGGTDTQYF
TRBV4-1	few	.	TRBJ1-3	TGCGCCAGCAGCCAAGAACAGGGAAGGAACACCATATATTTT	CASSQEQGRNTIYF
TRBV9	.	.	TRBJ2-1	TGTGCCAGCAGCGTAGTAGATAGGGGTGAGCAGTTCTTC	CASSVVDRGEQFF
TRBV4-1	.	TRBD1	TRBJ1-5	TGCGCCAGCAGCCAAGGGGGACAGGGGGGGAGGAATCAGCCCCAGCATTTT	CASSQGGQGGRNQPQHF
TRBV15	.	TRBD1	TRBJ2-2	TGTGCCACAAATCGACAGGGGAACACCGGGGAGCTGTTTTTT	CATNRQGNTGELFF
TRBV6-1	few	.	TRBJ2-1	TGTGCCAGCAGTGTAATCGGAGGGATTGAGAATGAGCAGTTCTTC	CASSVIGGIENEQFF
TRBV18	few	TRBD2	TRBJ2-7	TGTGCCAGCTCACCAGGAGACTTGCGGGGGGGTTACGAGCAGTACTTC	CASSPGDLRGGYEQYF
TRBV7-9	many	.	TRBJ1-1	TGTGCCAGCAGCCCCAGAACTGAAGCTTTCTTT	CASSPRTEAFF
TRBV29-1	few	.	TRBJ2-7	TGCAGCGTTGTGGGGATTTTCTACGAGCAGTACTTC	CSVVGIFYEQYF
TRBV20-1	few	TRBD1	TRBJ1-1	TGCAGTGCTAGGACAGGGGGCCCTGAAGCTTTCTTT	CSARTGGPEAFF
TRBV5-6	.	.	TRBJ2-3	TGTGCCAGCAGCTTGGGGCCGGATAACGGCTGGGCGCAGTATTTT	CASSLGPDNGWAQYF
TRBV7-9	.	.	TRBJ2-5	TGTGCCAGCAGCTTAGCTCTGCGGACGTGGGAGACCCAGTACTTC	CASSLALRTWETQYF
TRBV20-1	.	.	TRBJ1-1	TGCAGTGCTAGAAATATCAGGGCGACTTTAAACACTGAAGCTTTCTTT	CSARNIRATLNTEAFF
TRBV4-2	once	TRBD2	TRBJ2-1	TGTGCCAGCAGCCAAGATCGCCCTGGGCTAGCGGGGGGGGGTGAGCAGTTCTTC	CASSQDRPGLAGGGEQFF
TRBV10-3	few	.	TRBJ1-1	TGTGCCATCAGTGAGGAGTGGGGGAACACTGAAGCTTTCTTT	CAISEEWGNTEAFF
TRBV24-1	.	TRBD1	TRBJ2-3	TGTGCCACCAGTGATTTTGGGACAGTTACGCAGTATTTT	CATSDFGTVTQYF
TRBV11-1	few	.	TRBJ2-1	TGTGCCAGCAGCTTAACGTTCTGGGGGCCTAACAATGAGCAGTTCTTC	CASSLTFWGPNNEQFF
TRBV12-3/TRBV12-4	few	.	TRBJ2-3	TGTGCCAGCAGTCCCCTACATACGCAGTATTTT	CASSPLHTQYF
TRBV12-3/TRBV12-4	.	TRBD2	TRBJ2-1	TGTGCCAGCGCAGCGGGGGGGCGTAATGAGCAGTTCTTC	CASAAGGRNEQFF
TRBV11-2	few	.	TRBJ1-5	TGTGCCAGCAGCTTAGAAGGACGGTATATTAGCAATCAGCCCCAGCATTTT	CASSLEGRYISNQPQHF
TRBV2	.	TRBD1	TRBJ1-1	TGTGCCAGCAGGGGACAGGGAATGGCCACTGAAGCTTTCTTT	CASRGQGMATEAFF
TRBV11-1	few	TRBD1	TRBJ2-3	TGTGCCAGCAGCTTTCAATATTACGGGACAGGTCCAACAGATACGCAGTATTTT	CASSFQYYGTGPTDTQYF
TRBV5-1	.	.	TRBJ2-2	TGCGCCAGCAGCTTTCTGCAGGGGCCGAACACCGGGGAGCTGTTTTTT	CASSFLQGPNTGELFF
TRBV12-3/TRBV12-4	.	.	TRBJ1-2	TGTGCCAGCAGTTGGGGGCAGCTGTATGGCTACACCTTC	CASSWGQLYGYTF
TRBV6-5	.	.	TRBJ2-7	TGTGCCAGCAGTTCGGCCCGAGGCTCCTACGAGCAGTACTTC	CASSSARGSYEQYF
TRBV2	few	.	TRBJ1-2	TGTGCCAGCAGTGAAGCGGACAGAGGATATGGCTACACCTTC	CASSEADRGYGYTF
TRBV4-1	few	.	TRBJ1-1	TGCGCCAGCAGCCACCCCGCGGGGGTCGAGGAGGACACTGAAGCTTTCTTT	CASSHPAGVEEDTEAFF
TRBV12-3/TRBV12-4	.	TRBD1	TRBJ1-1	TGTGCCAGCAGTTTAAGGCAGGGGGGCCTTATGAACACTGAAGCTTTCTTT	CASSLRQGGLMNTEAFF
TRBV4-2	few	.	TRBJ2-2	TGTGCCAGCAGCCAAGATACGGGCACCGGCACCGGGGAGCTGTTTTTT	CASSQDTGTGTGELFF
TRBV5-1	few	.	TRBJ2-7	TGCGCCAGCCGTCGGACAGCGGCGAGCGAGCAGTACTTC	CASRRTAASEQYF
TRBV12-5	.	.	TRBJ2-2	TGTGCTAGTGGTTTGTATCAGGGCACCGGGGAGCTGTTTTTT	CASGLYQGTGELFF